These T cell receptor beta chains were read from a single sample in a study of T cell changes during pregnancy in multiple sclerosis. The repertoire was sequenced with immunoSEQ multiplex PCR; TCRdb's copy has only in-frame clones and lacks some. This table has over 90,000 clones, approximately 93% appearing once. Sequenced material: peripheral blood, taken after pregnancy. The source of these receptors is a female donor with multiple sclerosis, enrolled in a pregnancy study. The CDR3 runs from the conserved cysteine through the conserved F or W. The D gene is left open where the match is weak. Clone size is shown for a subset of rows, as once, few, many or a class of expanded clone.

CDR3nt | CDR3aa | abundance | j_gene | v_gene | d_gene | len
TGCGCCAGCAGCACTACAGGGAAGGAGACCCAGTACTTC | CASSTTGKETQYF | - | TRBJ2-5 | TRBV5-1 | - | 13
TGTGCCAGTAGTATGCCGAAGACTAGCGGGAGGGTCAATGAGCAGTTCTTC | CASSMPKTSGRVNEQFF | - | TRBJ2-1 | TRBV19 | TRBD2 | 17
TGTGCCAGCAGTGAGTTCACGGGGAGCGGGTCCTACGAGCAGTACTTC | CASSEFTGSGSYEQYF | - | TRBJ2-7 | TRBV2 | - | 16
TGTGCCAGCAGTTTATCACGCAGCTACGAGCAGTACTTC | CASSLSRSYEQYF | - | TRBJ2-7 | TRBV27 | - | 13
TGTGCCAGCAGCTTAGATCTTGGCCCAGGCACCGGGGAGCTGTTTTTT | CASSLDLGPGTGELFF | - | TRBJ2-2 | TRBV11-2 | - | 16
TGTGCCAGCAGCTCCACTAGCGGGAGGTCCTACGAGCAGTACTTC | CASSSTSGRSYEQYF | - | TRBJ2-7 | TRBV2 | TRBD2 | 15
TGTGCCAGCAGCTTAGGCACAGGCACAGATACGCAGTATTTT | CASSLGTGTDTQYF | - | TRBJ2-3 | TRBV11-2 | - | 14
TGCAGTACAGGTCTATGGGAGCAGTTCTTC | CSTGLWEQFF | - | TRBJ2-1 | TRBV20-1 | - | 10
TGTGCCAGCAGCCGAGACAGGGTGGGCTATGGCTACACCTTC | CASSRDRVGYGYTF | - | TRBJ1-2 | TRBV9 | TRBD1 | 14
TGTGCCAGCAGTACACCTACAGGGGGGATGGCTGAAGCTTTCTTT | CASSTPTGGMAEAFF | - | TRBJ1-1 | TRBV6-5 | TRBD1 | 15
TGTGCCAGCAGCTTGCCAGGGGGAGGCTATGGCTACACCTTC | CASSLPGGGYGYTF | - | TRBJ1-2 | TRBV7-2 | TRBD1 | 14
TGCGCCAGCAGCTTATGGCAGGCTCCTACCTACGAGCAGTACTTC | CASSLWQAPTYEQYF | - | TRBJ2-7 | TRBV5-1 | - | 15
TGTGCCAGCAGCCAAGATCGGACTACACGGGAGCTGTTTTTT | CASSQDRTTRELFF | - | TRBJ2-2 | TRBV4-2 | - | 14
TGTGCCAGCAGCTCCCTAGCGGGCCTCTACGAGCAGTACTTC | CASSSLAGLYEQYF | - | TRBJ2-7 | TRBV11-2 | TRBD2 | 14
TGTGCCAGCAGTCCGACAGGGTCATGGGGGCGAAACACCATATATTTT | CASSPTGSWGRNTIYF | - | TRBJ1-3 | TRBV28 | TRBD1 | 16
TGTGCCAGCTCACAGGACAGCTTTTATGGCTACACCTTC | CASSQDSFYGYTF | once | TRBJ1-2 | TRBV18 | - | 13
TGTGCCAGTACCTTAGGACAGGGACACACAGATACGCAGTATTTT | CASTLGQGHTDTQYF | - | TRBJ2-3 | TRBV19 | TRBD1 | 15
TGTGCCAGCAGTGAACCCAGGGGGCTCACAGATACGCAGTATTTT | CASSEPRGLTDTQYF | - | TRBJ2-3 | TRBV25-1 | TRBD1 | 15
TGTGCCAGCAGTTTATCGCCCGGAGGTGGGAAGCAGTACTTC | CASSLSPGGGKQYF | - | TRBJ2-7 | TRBV27 | - | 14
TGTGCCTGGAGGTTTAGGGACAGGGGATTTGAAGCTTTCTTT | CAWRFRDRGFEAFF | - | TRBJ1-1 | TRBV30 | TRBD1 | 14
TGTGCCAGCAGATCCGGGACTAACGATGGTACCCAGTACTTC | CASRSGTNDGTQYF | - | TRBJ2-5 | TRBV11-2 | TRBD2 | 14
TGCGCCAGCAGCTTGCGGTCCACCGGAACAGGGGGACACTATGGCTACACCTTC | CASSLRSTGTGGHYGYTF | - | TRBJ1-2 | TRBV5-1 | TRBD1 | 18
TGTGCCAGCAGTGATCGGGGTAGCGCCATATATTTT | CASSDRGSAIYF | - | TRBJ1-3 | TRBV2 | - | 12
TGCGCCAGCAGCTTGGTCCAGGGGAAGAAGACCCAGTACTTC | CASSLVQGKKTQYF | - | TRBJ2-5 | TRBV5-1 | - | 14
TGTGCCAGCAGCTTTAAGGGGGCTTGGACAGATACGCAGTATTTT | CASSFKGAWTDTQYF | - | TRBJ2-3 | TRBV5-5 | TRBD1 | 15
TGTGCCAGCAGTTTGGGGGCATACGAGCAGTACTTC | CASSLGAYEQYF | - | TRBJ2-7 | TRBV28 | - | 12
TGTGCCAGTAGTCCTGCCGGGACAGGGGTGGTAAGGACTGAAGCTTTCTTT | CASSPAGTGVVRTEAFF | - | TRBJ1-1 | TRBV19 | TRBD1 | 17
TGTGCCAGCAGTCGGACAGCGGGAGGTTACGCGCAGTACTTC | CASSRTAGGYAQYF | - | TRBJ2-7 | TRBV27 | TRBD2 | 14
TGTGCCTGGGCGGGAAGCACAGATACGCAGTATTTT | CAWAGSTDTQYF | once | TRBJ2-3 | TRBV30 | - | 12
TGCGCCAGCAGCTTGAGGGGGAACAGCTTCACCGGGGAGCTGTTTTTT | CASSLRGNSFTGELFF | - | TRBJ2-2 | TRBV5-1 | - | 16
TGTGCCAGCAGTGATTTGAGGGCAGGGGCCTACGAGCAGTACTTC | CASSDLRAGAYEQYF | - | TRBJ2-7 | TRBV2 | - | 15
TGTGCCAGCAGCATGGTACAGGGAAGCAATCAGCCCCAGCATTTT | CASSMVQGSNQPQHF | - | TRBJ1-5 | TRBV7-8 | - | 15
TGCAGCGTTACCCTGACAGGACCTTACGAGCAGTACTTC | CSVTLTGPYEQYF | - | TRBJ2-7 | TRBV29-1 | - | 13
TGTGCCAGCAGCTCCCACAGATTCGAGCAGTACTTC | CASSSHRFEQYF | - | TRBJ2-7 | TRBV13 | - | 12
TGCGCCAGCAGCTTGGCCGTTGGACAGGGAGGAGAGCAGTTCTTC | CASSLAVGQGGEQFF | - | TRBJ2-1 | TRBV5-1 | TRBD1 | 15
TGTGCCAGCAGCTTAGCCGGGACTAGTTCCCACAATGAGCAGTTCTTC | CASSLAGTSSHNEQFF | - | TRBJ2-1 | TRBV7-9 | TRBD2 | 16
TGTGCCAGCAGCTTCGGAGCGGGAGGAGGAGAGCAGTACTTC | CASSFGAGGGEQYF | - | TRBJ2-7 | TRBV13 | TRBD2 | 14
TGCAGTACAGGGAATCGGGATGGCTACACCTTC | CSTGNRDGYTF | - | TRBJ1-2 | TRBV20-1 | - | 11
TGTGCCAGCAGCGTAGTGGGACAGTACAATGAGCAGTTCTTC | CASSVVGQYNEQFF | - | TRBJ2-1 | TRBV9 | TRBD1 | 14
TGTGCCAGCAGCCCCGGGAAGAATGAGCAGTTCTTC | CASSPGKNEQFF | - | TRBJ2-1 | TRBV6-6 | - | 12
TGCGCCAGCAGCCAAGCCTCGCGGGAGTATCTAAAGATTCAGTACTTC | CASSQASREYLKIQYF | - | TRBJ2-4 | TRBV4-1 | TRBD2 | 16
TGTGCCATGAGCGGGAGAGGCGAGCAGTTCTTC | CAMSGRGEQFF | - | TRBJ2-1 | TRBV10-3 | TRBD2 | 11
TGCGCCAGCAGCTTTGGGACTATTCCCAATGAGCAGTTCTTC | CASSFGTIPNEQFF | - | TRBJ2-1 | TRBV5-1 | TRBD2 | 14
TGTGCCAGCAGCTTTCCGGGACAGGGCTACGAGCAGTACTTC | CASSFPGQGYEQYF | - | TRBJ2-7 | TRBV11-2 | TRBD1 | 14
TGTGCCAGCAGTTTAACAGGGAGCAATCAGCCCCAGCATTTT | CASSLTGSNQPQHF | - | TRBJ1-5 | TRBV28 | - | 14
TGCAGCTCCCAGGCGGGACAGGTCACTGAAGCTTTCTTT | CSSQAGQVTEAFF | - | TRBJ1-1 | TRBV29-1 | TRBD1 | 13
TGTGCCAGCAGTCAAACTAGCGGGAGGGCTAGCTCCTACAATGAGCAGTTCTTC | CASSQTSGRASSYNEQFF | - | TRBJ2-1 | TRBV6-4 | TRBD2 | 18